This is a list of T cell receptor beta chains from one sample in a study of cytomegalovirus exposure and HLA in healthy donors. The repertoire was sequenced with immunoSEQ multiplex PCR; TCRdb's copy has only in-frame clones and lacks some. Among a few hundred thousand clones, around 80% were seen once, and the ten largest hold roughly 2.6%. The sequenced sample consisted of PBMCs. Receptor source: a woman aged 60 to 75 in good health and CMV-seropositive. Both conserved end residues are part of each CDR3. The order of the fields is clone size, D gene, J gene, V gene, CDR3 DNA, CDR3 protein. D genes are given only for firm matches. Clone size is shown for a subset of rows, as once, few, many or a class of expanded clone.

clone size: once; D gene: .; J gene: TRBJ2-7; V gene: TRBV13; CDR3 DNA: TGTGCCAGCAGCTCTACGGGGGAGCCCTACGAGCAGTACTTC; CDR3 protein: CASSSTGEPYEQYF
clone size: .; D gene: TRBD2; J gene: TRBJ2-1; V gene: TRBV5-1; CDR3 DNA: TGCGCCAGCAGACCGACTAGCGGGAGGGGTGAAGAGCAGTTCTTC; CDR3 protein: CASRPTSGRGEEQFF
clone size: .; D gene: .; J gene: TRBJ2-6; V gene: TRBV5-1; CDR3 DNA: TGCGCCAGCAACCCTGGACAGCACTCTGGGGCCAACGTCCTGACTTTC; CDR3 protein: CASNPGQHSGANVLTF
clone size: .; D gene: .; J gene: TRBJ1-6; V gene: TRBV7-2; CDR3 DNA: TGTGCCAGCAGCCCAGTCATGTCACCCCTCCACTTT; CDR3 protein: CASSPVMSPLHF
clone size: .; D gene: .; J gene: TRBJ1-2; V gene: TRBV7-2; CDR3 DNA: TGTGCCAGCAGCTCAGCCGGGACTTACTATGGCTACACCTTC; CDR3 protein: CASSSAGTYYGYTF
clone size: once; D gene: TRBD2; J gene: TRBJ2-1; V gene: TRBV5-1; CDR3 DNA: TGCGCCAGCAGCGGCGGGACTAGCGGGAGTGATGAGCAGTTCTTC; CDR3 protein: CASSGGTSGSDEQFF
clone size: .; D gene: TRBD1; J gene: TRBJ1-4; V gene: TRBV28; CDR3 DNA: TGTGCCAGCAGTCCCTGGACAGGGGGTTGGGAAAAACTGTTTTTT; CDR3 protein: CASSPWTGGWEKLFF
clone size: .; D gene: .; J gene: TRBJ2-7; V gene: TRBV5-4; CDR3 DNA: TGTGCCAGCAGCCAAAACAGGGAATACGAGCAGTACTTC; CDR3 protein: CASSQNREYEQYF
clone size: once; D gene: TRBD2; J gene: TRBJ2-7; V gene: TRBV6-1; CDR3 DNA: TGTGCCAGCAGTGGGGGGACTAGCGCCTCCTACGAGCAGTACTTC; CDR3 protein: CASSGGTSASYEQYF
clone size: .; D gene: .; J gene: TRBJ2-1; V gene: TRBV4-1; CDR3 DNA: TGCGCCAGCAGCCATGAGGGGGGGACCTACAATGAGCAGTTCTTC; CDR3 protein: CASSHEGGTYNEQFF
clone size: few; D gene: .; J gene: TRBJ2-7; V gene: TRBV28; CDR3 DNA: TGTGCCAGCCGACAGAGGAGGCAGTACTTC; CDR3 protein: CASRQRRQYF
clone size: .; D gene: TRBD1; J gene: TRBJ2-7; V gene: TRBV27; CDR3 DNA: TGTGCCAGCAGTTCCCGGACAGGCCCCGAATACGAGCAGTACTTC; CDR3 protein: CASSSRTGPEYEQYF
clone size: few; D gene: TRBD1; J gene: TRBJ1-2; V gene: TRBV6-1; CDR3 DNA: TGTGCCAGCAGTGAAAGGGGCGTAGGACAGGGGTTGCGTGGCTACACCTTC; CDR3 protein: CASSERGVGQGLRGYTF
clone size: once; D gene: TRBD2; J gene: TRBJ2-3; V gene: TRBV10-1; CDR3 DNA: TGCGCCAGTCACCCTTCGGGGGGGCCCACGCTAAAAAGCACAGATACGCAGTATTTT; CDR3 protein: CASHPSGGPTLKSTDTQYF
clone size: .; D gene: .; J gene: TRBJ1-2; V gene: TRBV7-2; CDR3 DNA: TGTGCCAGCAGCTTGGGCAGGGAATACTATGGCTACACCTTC; CDR3 protein: CASSLGREYYGYTF
clone size: .; D gene: .; J gene: TRBJ1-2; V gene: TRBV7-9; CDR3 DNA: TGTGCCAGCAGCGGACAGAGGAGCTACACCTTC; CDR3 protein: CASSGQRSYTF
clone size: .; D gene: TRBD1; J gene: TRBJ2-2; V gene: TRBV4-2; CDR3 DNA: TGTGCCAGCAGCCAAGGGGAAGGGGGCGCGAACACCGGGGAGCTGTTTTTT; CDR3 protein: CASSQGEGGANTGELFF